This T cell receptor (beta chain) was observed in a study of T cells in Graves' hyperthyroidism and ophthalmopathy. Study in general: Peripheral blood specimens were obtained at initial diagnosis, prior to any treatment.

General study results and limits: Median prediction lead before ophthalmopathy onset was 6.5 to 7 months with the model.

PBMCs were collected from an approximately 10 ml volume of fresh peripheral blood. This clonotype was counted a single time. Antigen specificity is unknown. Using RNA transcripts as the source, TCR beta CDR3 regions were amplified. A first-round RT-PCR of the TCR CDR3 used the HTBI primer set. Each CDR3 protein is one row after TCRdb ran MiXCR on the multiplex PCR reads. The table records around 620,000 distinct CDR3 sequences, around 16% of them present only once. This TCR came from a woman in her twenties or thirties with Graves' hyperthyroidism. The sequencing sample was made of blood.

The CDR3 DNA follows: TGTGCCAGCAGCTTAGAATGGGGTAGCGGGAGTTTTATCCCAGATACGCAGTATTTT. Protein: CASSLEWGSGSFIPDTQYF. The chain employs TRBV7-9 and TRBJ2-3; TRBD2 agrees at 9 bases. Looked up from germline, CDR1 is SEHNR and CDR2 is FQNEAQ (reference sequence). Germline trimming cut 1 base from V and 4 bases from J; bases unmatched to any gene: 15. The CDR3 runs to 19 residues.